The 27 T cell receptor beta chains below come from one sample, sequenced in a study of T-cell reconstitution after alpha-beta-depleted transplantation in children. Preparation of the TCRbeta library involved a method that used unique molecular identifiers. In TCRdb, the PCR reads were re-called with MiXCR into one record per CDR3 protein. The table lists approximately 590,000 distinct CDR3 sequences, about 10% of them singletons, with 4% to 5% in the top ten. This sample comprised PBMCs from the stem cell graft donor, obtained from the stem cell graft. The receptors stem from a human donor who donated a stem cell graft to a child with acute myeloid leukemia.

This clonotype was seen a handful of times. This chain links TRBV11-3 with TRBJ2-1, with 7 positions matching TRBD2. The CDR3 is made up of 15 amino acids. Unmatched junction bases numbered 5, after V lost 5 bases and J lost 1 base. Per germline, CDR1 SGHNT and CDR2 YENEEA. The CDR3 protein is CASSVNGGSYNEQFF. The CDR3 bases are TGTGCCAGCAGCGTTAACGGGGGGTCCTACAATGAGCAGTTCTTC.

Only a few counts were recorded for this clonotype. The chain employs TRBV5-8 and TRBJ1-6; D is ambiguous. CDR1 is SGHTS, CDR2 YDEGEE, per germline. There are 15 residues in the CDR3. V was clipped by 2 bases and J by 10 bases, with 16 bases between them. The CDR3, as DNA: TGTGCCAGCAGCTTCGGGCCTATAATTGGCTCACCCCTCCACTTT. Translating it yields CASSFGPIIGSPLHF.

A few counts support this clonotype. This chain uses TRBV12-5 with TRBJ1-1; unclear D gene. Trimming took 3 bases from V and 0 from J, leaving 8 bases between them. Per germline, CDR1 LGHNT and CDR2 FRNRAP. The CDR3 spans 14 residues. The CDR3 is CASGFGSMNTEAFF. CDR3 nucleotide sequence: TGTGCTAGTGGTTTTGGCAGTATGAACACTGAAGCTTTCTTT. Complete variable domain (other parts from reference TRBV12-5 and TRBJ1-1): DARVTQTPRHKVTEMGQEVTMRCQPILGHNTVFWYRQTMMQGLELLAYFRNRAPLDDSGMPKDRFSAEMPDATLATLKIQPSEPRDSAVYFCASGFGSMNTEAFFGQGTRLTVV.

In DNA form, the CDR3 reads TGTGCCAGCAGCGTAGGGCCCAGAGTGAACACTGAAGCTTTCTTT. Protein product: CASSVGPRVNTEAFF. The chain is built from TRBV9 and TRBJ1-1; no reliable D call. V lost 0 bases to trimming and J lost 0 bases, with 9 bases between them. The CDR3 loop spans 15 amino acids. The germline CDR1 and CDR2 sequences are SGDLS and YYNGEE.

This clonotype was found many times. The chain couples TRBV20-1 to TRBJ2-7; TRBD1 matches at 10 bases. Germline V gene lookup returns CDR1 DFQATT and CDR2 SNEGSKA (reference sequence). The CDR3 spans 14 residues. V was pared by 5 bases and J by 3 bases, with 7 bases of the junction left unmatched. CDR3 sequence reads: CSAARGQGSYEQYF. The CDR3 DNA follows: TGCAGTGCTGCTAGGGGACAGGGGAGCTACGAGCAGTACTTC.

This sequence joins TRBV7-2 and TRBJ2-7; 9 positions match TRBD2. This CDR3 spans 15 amino acids. The trim removed 5 bases at V and 6 bases at J, leaving 11 bases unmatched. Germline CDR1 SGHTA, CDR2 FQGNSA. The CDR3: CASSPLAGVASEQYF. The CDR3 DNA reads as TGTGCCAGCAGCCCCTTAGCGGGAGTTGCCTCCGAGCAGTACTTC.

This clonotype was picked up a small number of times. CDR3 sequence: CASRREGGFYEQYF. The CDR3 DNA follows: TGTGCCAGCAGGCGGGAGGGGGGCTTTTACGAGCAGTACTTC. V usage is TRBV7-2 and J usage is TRBJ2-7; 9 bases match TRBD2. The junction had 7 bases not matched to a gene; V was cut back by 6 bases and J by 4 bases. CDR1 and CDR2 (germline): SGHTA, FQGNSA. The CDR3 loop spans 14 amino acids.

This clonotype was observed many times. The V call is TRBV28, the J call TRBJ2-7; tentative D call: TRBD2 (7 bases). In germline, CDR1 is MDHEN, CDR2 SYDVKM. The V gene lost 9 bases and the J gene lost 0 bases, with 12 bases spanning the gap. CDR3 length equals 13 residues. The CDR3 region is CASAGAHSYEQYF. The CDR3 nucleotides are TGTGCCAGTGCGGGGGCCCACTCCTACGAGCAGTACTTC.

This clonotype occurred many times. The chain joins TRBV7-9 to TRBJ2-2; D gene uncertain. Germline CDR1 reads SEHNR; CDR2 reads FQNEAQ (reference sequence). V was cut by 4 bases and J by 3 bases, with 12 bases left in between. The CDR3 has 15 amino acids. The CDR3 DNA reads as TGTGCCAGCAGCTCCCCCGTCGTGGACACCGGGGAGCTGTTTTTT. Amino acids: CASSSPVVDTGELFF.

The rearrangement joins TRBV7-9 to TRBJ2-1, with D possibly being TRBD2 (6 bases). V was trimmed by 1 base and J by 7 bases, leaving 11 bases between them. The CDR3 has 14 residues. CDR1 is SEHNR and CDR2 is FQNEAQ in the germline V gene (reference sequence). The CDR3 reads CASSLVEGLNEQFF. As DNA, the CDR3 is TGTGCCAGCAGCTTAGTGGAGGGATTAAATGAGCAGTTCTTC.

At least ten counts were recorded for this clonotype. V and J are TRBV10-3 and TRBJ2-1, with 8 bases identical to TRBD2. Per the germline V gene, CDR1 is ENHRY and CDR2 is SYGVKD. Trimming cost V 0 bases and J 4 bases; bases outside gene matches: 2. The CDR3 totals 15 residues. CDR3 residues: CAISESAGGYNEQFF. The CDR3 nucleotides are TGTGCCATCAGTGAGTCGGCGGGGGGATACAATGAGCAGTTCTTC.

With respect to this clonotype: A much larger clone sits a single nucleotide away, making a read error possible. The V and J genes are TRBV10-3 and TRBJ2-1; 10 nucleotides match TRBD2. Germline-derived CDR1 and CDR2 are ENHRY and SYGVKD. The junction had 7 bases not matched to a gene; V was cut back by 8 bases and J by 6 bases. The CDR3 covers 14 residues. CDR3: CAICKAGGGNEQFF. The CDR3 coding sequence is TGTGCCATCTGTAAAGCGGGAGGGGGCAATGAGCAGTTCTTC.

The V gene is TRBV5-6, the J gene TRBJ1-1; 7 nucleotides agree with TRBD1. Germline assignment: CDR1 SGHDT and CDR2 YYEEEE. V dropped 4 bases and J dropped 6; count of bases not matched to a gene: 15. The CDR3 is 16 residues long. The CDR3 sequence is CASSPGLGGYMAEAFF. CDR3 coding DNA: TGTGCCAGCAGCCCCGGGCTAGGGGGCTATATGGCTGAAGCTTTCTTT.

The sample holds a few counts of this clonotype. CDR3 nucleotide sequence: TGTGCCAGCACCGACCGGGACGGATCCTACGAGCAGTACTTC. This gives the protein CASTDRDGSYEQYF. The J gene is TRBJ2-7, the V gene TRBV12-3 or TRBV12-4, with D perhaps TRBD1 or TRBD2 (5 bases each). CDR3 length: 14 amino acids. Trimming took 7 bases from V and 1 from J, leaving 14 bases between them.

V is TRBV7-9 and J is TRBJ2-5, with 7 bases fitting TRBD2. Germline CDR1 and CDR2: SEHNR and FQNEAQ (reference sequence). Trimming cost V 5 bases and J 2 bases; bases outside gene matches: 8. This CDR3 contains 15 residues. CDR3 DNA sequence: TGTGCCAGCAGCCAGGGACTACCGAAGCAAGAGACCCAGTACTTC. Translation: CASSQGLPKQETQYF.

In this sample, this clonotype turned up many times. The rearrangement joins TRBV12-3 or TRBV12-4 to TRBJ1-2, with unresolved D. V lost 2 bases and J 8 bases, leaving 15 bases between the germline ends. This CDR3 has 14 residues. CDR3 bases: TGTGCCAGCAGTTTAAGGCGAAGCGTGGGCGGCTACACCTTC. Amino acid sequence: CASSLRRSVGGYTF.

This clonotype turned up a few times. Here the CDR3 DNA reads TGTGCCAGCAGTTCAAAACAGGGGGGGGACTCCTACGAGCAGTACTTC. This gives the protein CASSSKQGGDSYEQYF. V is TRBV27 and J is TRBJ2-7, with a possible D match to TRBD1 (8 bases). The germline CDR1 and CDR2 sequences are MNHEY and SMNVEV (reference sequence). CDR3 length equals 16 residues. The V end lost 4 bases, the J end lost 0 bases, and 16 bases lay between the germline ends.

The chain employs TRBV5-1 and TRBJ1-4; D is unresolved. Trimming shortened V by 5 bases and J by 5 bases, and 13 bases separated the two germline ends. This CDR3 has 14 amino acids. Germline CDR1 SGHRS, CDR2 YFSETQ. CDR3 in amino acids: CASSSDAVNEKLFF. CDR3 sequence (DNA): TGCGCCAGCAGTTCGGACGCAGTGAATGAAAAACTGTTTTTT.

This clonotype was counted a few times. The genes are TRBV7-2 and TRBJ2-2; 11 bases fit TRBD2. The CDR3 loop spans 17 amino acids. Germline CDR1 SGHTA, CDR2 FQGNSA. Trimming at V came to 3 bases and at J to 1 base, leaving 4 bases not matched to a gene. In DNA, the CDR3 is TGTGCCAGCAGCTTCGCCGGGACTAGCGGGAACACCGGGGAGCTGTTTTTT. This gives the protein CASSFAGTSGNTGELFF.

This chain uses TRBV7-6 with TRBJ2-7, with 7 bases matching TRBD1. The CDR3 is 14 amino acids. CDR1 is SGHVS, CDR2 FNYEAQ, per germline. V gave up 1 base and J gave up 5 bases; unmatched junction bases: 5. CDR3 amino acids: CASSLEGAPHEQYF. CDR3 coding DNA: TGTGCCAGCAGCTTAGAGGGGGCTCCCCACGAGCAGTACTTC.

This clonotype was counted between two and nine times. V usage is TRBV27 and J usage is TRBJ2-7; no clear D gene. The CDR3 runs to 16 residues. Per the germline V gene, CDR1 is MNHEY and CDR2 is SMNVEV (reference sequence). The V end lost 6 bases, the J end lost 4 bases, and 22 bases lay between the germline ends. The CDR3 protein is CASSLGAPVHGYEQYF. The CDR3 DNA reads TGTGCCAGCAGCTTGGGCGCGCCCGTACACGGATACGAGCAGTACTTC.

This clonotype was detected many times. The V gene is TRBV10-3, the J gene TRBJ1-1, with D unresolved. Trimming left V 2 bases short and J 7 bases short, with 8 bases between. CDR1 is ENHRY and CDR2 is SYGVKD in the germline V gene. This CDR3 contains 12 residues. In DNA form, the CDR3 reads TGTGCCATCAGTGAGGTAGACCATGAAGCTTTCTTT. It yields the protein CAISEVDHEAFF.

In this sample, this clonotype turned up a few times. This CDR3 reads CASSPVTSGSYNEQFF. For the CDR3, the DNA is TGTGCCAGCAGCCCGGTAACTAGCGGGAGTTACAATGAGCAGTTCTTC. The chain combines TRBV7-2 with TRBJ2-1, with 11 bases lining up with TRBD2. Germline-derived CDR1 and CDR2 are SGHTA and FQGNSA. V was clipped by 5 bases and J by 4 bases; unmatched bases: 7. CDR3 length: 16 residues.

Of note for this clonotype: This clone may be a read error of a much larger clone one base away. This rearrangement joins TRBV20-1 to TRBJ2-7; possible D gene TRBD1, 7 bases. CDR3 length equals 15 residues. Germline V gene sequence: CDR1 DFQATT, CDR2 SNEGSKA (reference sequence). This CDR3 reads CGAPTGRIFSYEQYF. CDR3 coding DNA: TGCGGTGCACCGACAGGGAGGATTTTCTCCTACGAGCAGTACTTC.

This clonotype was seen more than once but under ten times. This CDR3 reads CASSSEQGAQGNTIYF. CDR3 in DNA: TGCGCCAGCAGCTCCGAACAGGGGGCGCAAGGAAACACCATATATTTT. The genes are TRBV5-1 and TRBJ1-3; the match to TRBD1 covers 9 bases. The CDR3 has 16 residues. Germline assignment: CDR1 SGHRS and CDR2 YFSETQ. V shed 3 bases, J shed 4 bases, and the junction held 8 bases outside the gene matches. Variable domain in full (rest from reference TRBV5-1 and TRBJ1-3): KAGVTQTPRYLIKTRGQQVTLSCSPISGHRSVSWYQQTPGQGLQFLFEYFSETQRNKGNFPGRFSGRQFSNSRSEMNVSTLELGDSALYLCASSSEQGAQGNTIYFGEGSWLTVV.

This chain uses TRBV6-7 with TRBJ1-1; the D gene is possibly TRBD1 (6 bases). TRBV6-7 is labeled an ORF, and its function is uncertain. This CDR3 has 13 residues. The germline V and J ends were trimmed by 6 bases and 2 bases, with 10 bases remaining between them. The CDR3 spells CASSEDSNTEAFF. CDR3 DNA: TGTGCCAGCAGCGAGGACAGCAACACTGAAGCTTTCTTT.

This chain connects TRBV6-2 or TRBV6-3 to TRBJ2-3; the match to TRBD2 covers 11 bases. The CDR3 is made up of 19 amino acids. V shed 2 bases and J 2 bases; nucleotides not matched to a gene: 12. From germline, CDR1 is MNHEY and CDR2 SVGEGT. CDR3 sequence (DNA): TGTGCCAGCAGTTACCTCTCGGGGTCTAGCGGGAGGTCCACAGATACGCAGTATTTT. Its protein is CASSYLSGSSGRSTDTQYF.